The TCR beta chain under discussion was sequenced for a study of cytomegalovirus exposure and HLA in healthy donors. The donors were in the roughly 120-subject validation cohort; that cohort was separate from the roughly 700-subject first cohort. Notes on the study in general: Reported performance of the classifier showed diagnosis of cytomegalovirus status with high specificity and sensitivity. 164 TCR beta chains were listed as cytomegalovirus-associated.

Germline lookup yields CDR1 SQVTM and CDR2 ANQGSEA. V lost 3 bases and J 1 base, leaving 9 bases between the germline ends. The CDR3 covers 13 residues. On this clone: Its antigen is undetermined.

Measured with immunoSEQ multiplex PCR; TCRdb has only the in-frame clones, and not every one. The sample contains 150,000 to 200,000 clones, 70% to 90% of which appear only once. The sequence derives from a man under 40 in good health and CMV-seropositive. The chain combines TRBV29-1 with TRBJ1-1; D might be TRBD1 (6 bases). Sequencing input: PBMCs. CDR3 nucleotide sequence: TGCAGCGTTGATAAGGGGGAGAACACTGAAGCTTTCTTT. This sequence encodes CSVDKGENTEAFF. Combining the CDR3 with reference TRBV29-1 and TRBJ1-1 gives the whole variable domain SAVISQKPSRDICQRGTSLTIQCQVDSQVTMMFWYRQQPGQSLTLIATANQGSEATYESGFVIDKFPISRPNLTFSTLTVSNMSPEDSSIYLCSVDKGENTEAFFGQGTRLTVV.